This is a list of T cell receptor beta chains from one sample in a study of neoadjuvant anti-PD-1 for oral cavity cancer. Generated by immunoSEQ multiplex PCR, the TCRdb table keeps only in-frame clones and is missing some. Of roughly 7,000 clones in the sample, 74% were seen once. Sequenced here: PBMCs, sampled before nivolumab (anti-PD-1) treatment. All receptors derive from a person aged 40 to 85 with oral cavity squamous cell carcinoma. The CDR3 runs from the conserved cysteine through the conserved F or W. A D gene is named only where the DNA matches it firmly. For some rows the clone size is stated as once, few or many, or as a class when expanded; others skip it.

abundance	v_gene	d_gene	j_gene	len	CDR3nt	CDR3aa
NA	TRBV2	TRBD1	TRBJ2-5	14	TGTGCCAGCAGTGCACAGGGGGGTCAAGAGACCCAGTACTTC	CASSAQGGQETQYF
NA	TRBV19	NA	TRBJ2-2	14	TGTGCCAGTAGAACCACCCCGAACACCGGGGAGCTGTTTTTT	CASRTTPNTGELFF
NA	TRBV28	NA	TRBJ2-6	16	TGTGCCAGCAGCCCGGGGTCCGACTCTGGGGCCAACGTCCTGACTTTC	CASSPGSDSGANVLTF
NA	TRBV6-6	NA	TRBJ2-1	13	TGTGCCAGCCACCCGCGGGGCGCCTCTGAGCAGTTCTTC	CASHPRGASEQFF
few	TRBV4-2	TRBD2	TRBJ2-3	16	TGTGCCAGCAGCTTCGGACTAGCGGGGGCGACAGATACGCAGTATTTT	CASSFGLAGATDTQYF
NA	TRBV7-2	TRBD1	TRBJ1-1	15	TGTGCCAGCAGCTTTACTCGACAGGGGGCCACTGAAGCTTTCTTT	CASSFTRQGATEAFF
NA	TRBV15	NA	TRBJ1-5	15	TGTGCCACCAGCAGAGTACAGGGTGGGAATCAGCCCCAGCATTTT	CATSRVQGGNQPQHF
once	TRBV6-1	TRBD2	TRBJ2-5	17	TGTGCCAGCAGTGGGTTAGCGGGGGGGCCCGACCAGGAGACCCAGTACTTC	CASSGLAGGPDQETQYF
few	TRBV2	TRBD1	TRBJ2-6	17	TGTGCCAGCAGAGCCGGGACAGGTATCTCTGGGGCCAACGTCCTGACTTTC	CASRAGTGISGANVLTF
NA	TRBV6-1	NA	TRBJ1-3	16	TGTGCCAGCAGTGAATTGTTTAGGTCCTCTGGAAACACCATATATTTT	CASSELFRSSGNTIYF
few	TRBV6-4	TRBD2	TRBJ2-3	15	TGTGCCAGCAGCCCTGCTAGCGGGAGCACAGATACGCAGTATTTT	CASSPASGSTDTQYF
NA	TRBV29-1	NA	TRBJ1-2	14	TGCAGCGTTGGGGTCCGTGGGGGCCGCGGTGGCTACACCTTC	CSVGVRGGRGGYTF
NA	TRBV15	NA	TRBJ2-1	12	TGTGCCACCAGCAGAGATGACTACGTTCAGTTCTTC	CATSRDDYVQFF
NA	TRBV28	NA	TRBJ1-6	15	TGTGCCAGCAGTTTAGAGTTCTCCTATAATTCACCCCTCCACTTT	CASSLEFSYNSPLHF
few	TRBV2	NA	TRBJ2-7	15	TGTGCCAGCAGTGATGAACTAGTGTCCTCGAGGGAGCAGTACTTC	CASSDELVSSREQYF
few	TRBV19	NA	TRBJ2-7	13	TGTGCCAGTAGTAGGCGGAGCGACTACGAGCAGTACTTC	CASSRRSDYEQYF
few	TRBV2	NA	TRBJ1-5	14	TGTGCCAGCAGTGATATGAGGGGCAATCAGCCCCAGCATTTT	CASSDMRGNQPQHF